The 17 T cell receptor beta chains reported below all come from one sample, sequenced in a study of Graves' ophthalmopathy and Graves' hyperthyroidism. The study amplified TCR beta CDR3 regions using RNA transcripts. HTBI-primed RT-PCR formed the first round, and a multiplex PCR formed the second. A single record per CDR3 protein comes from TCRdb applying MiXCR to the multiplex PCR reads. The sample consists of approximately 210,000 distinct CDR3 sequences, 20% to 25% of them appearing once. The sequenced material came from peripheral blood. All receptors come from a woman in her forties or fifties with Graves' ophthalmopathy.

The table lists this clonotype with many counts. This chain links TRBV20-1 with TRBJ1-5, with D possibly TRBD1 on 5 matching bases. Trimming took off 0 bases at V and 4 bases at J, with 10 bases between the two ends. In germline, CDR1 is DFQATT, CDR2 SNEGSKA (reference sequence). CDR3 length equals 14 residues. The chain's CDR3 is CSARDTRENQPQHF. CDR3 DNA sequence: TGCAGTGCTAGAGACACCAGGGAGAATCAGCCCCAGCATTTT.

Ten or more counts support this clonotype. The V call is TRBV6-1, the J call TRBJ1-3; a possible D gene is TRBD1 (5 bases). The CDR3 runs to 14 residues. The germline V and J ends were trimmed by 5 bases and 1 base, with 9 bases remaining between them. Germline V gene sequence: CDR1 MNHNS, CDR2 SASEGT. The CDR3: CASSPQGSGNTIYF. The CDR3 DNA is TGTGCCAGCAGTCCGCAGGGTTCTGGAAACACCATATATTTT.

V and J are TRBV30 and TRBJ2-7; the D gene is possibly TRBD1 (7 bases). CDR3 size: 14 residues. The germline V gene encodes CDR1 GTSNPN and CDR2 SVGIG (reference sequence). V was clipped by 3 bases and J by 6 bases, with 18 bases between them. CDR3 region: CAWSSVRGASEQYF. DNA of the CDR3: TGTGCCTGGAGCTCAGTCAGGGGGGCCTCCGAGCAGTACTTC.

There are many counts of this clonotype. V gene TRBV6-1 combines with J gene TRBJ2-7, with 7 positions matching TRBD1. This CDR3 has 15 residues. The junction had 9 bases not matched to a gene; V was cut back by 4 bases and J by 3 bases. Germline V gene lookup returns CDR1 MNHNS and CDR2 SASEGT. CDR3 loop: CASSALDRVYYEQYF. The CDR3 region has the DNA TGTGCCAGCAGTGCGCTAGACAGGGTTTACTACGAGCAGTACTTC.

There are many counts of this clonotype. V and J are TRBV29-1 and TRBJ2-7; D is perhaps TRBD2 (6 bases). The CDR3 has 16 residues. CDR1 is SQVTM and CDR2 is ANQGSEA in the germline V gene. V was cut by 6 bases and J by 0 bases, with 21 bases left in between. As DNA, the CDR3 is TGCAGCGTCTCTGGGGGGACGGTGCATAGCTCCTACGAGCAGTACTTC. It translates to CSVSGGTVHSSYEQYF.

Worth noting for this clonotype: A much larger clone is a single base away; this may be a read error. The chain uses TRBV7-9 and TRBJ1-2; D gene ambiguous. In germline, CDR1 is SEHNR, CDR2 FQNEAQ (reference sequence). The CDR3 spans 11 residues. Trimming stripped 10 bases from V and 7 bases from J, with 13 bases between. The CDR3 is CAITSSLGYTF. The CDR3 DNA is TGTGCCATCACCTCCTCCCTTGGCTACACCTTC.

The table lists this clonotype with many counts. The rearrangement joins TRBV14 to TRBJ2-2; possible D gene TRBD2, 6 bases. Germline V gene sequence: CDR1 SGHDN, CDR2 FVKESK. Trimming stripped 5 bases from V and 6 bases from J, with 10 bases between. The CDR3 runs 13 residues. The CDR3 loop is CASSRRVAGELFF. The CDR3 bases are TGTGCCAGCAGCAGGAGGGTTGCCGGGGAGCTGTTTTTT.

The table lists this clonotype with many counts. The chain is built from TRBV2 and TRBJ1-1; 9 bases are shared with TRBD1. This CDR3 is 13 amino acids long. Germline V gene lookup returns CDR1 SNHLY and CDR2 FYNNEI. Trimming took 7 bases from V and 4 from J; bases not matched to a gene: 4. CDR3 protein: CASKTQGATEAFF. CDR3 nucleotides: TGTGCCAGCAAGACACAGGGGGCCACTGAAGCTTTCTTT.

This clonotype was seen more than once but under ten times. The V and J genes are TRBV28 and TRBJ2-7, with D perhaps given as TRBD1 or TRBD2 (6 bases each). The V and J ends lost 4 bases and 0 bases respectively, with 10 bases between them. The V gene's germline CDR1 is MDHEN and CDR2 SYDVKM. This CDR3 comprises 14 residues. The CDR3 DNA reads TGTGCCAGCAGTTGGGGGGCCTTCTCCTACGAGCAGTACTTC. Its protein product is CASSWGAFSYEQYF.

This clonotype was seen at least ten times. The chain links TRBV24-1 to TRBJ1-5, with D unclear. V lost 4 bases to trimming and J lost 0 bases, with 18 bases between them. The CDR3 contains 18 residues. Germline assignment: CDR1 KGHDR and CDR2 SFDVKD. The DNA for the CDR3 is TGTGCCACCAGTGACCGGACGAAGATTCGTTATAGCAATCAGCCCCAGCATTTT. Encoded protein: CATSDRTKIRYSNQPQHF.

This clonotype was counted ten times or more. A junction boundary mismatches the germline segment, possibly from a read error. J is TRBJ2-7 and V is TRBV6-2 or TRBV6-3; possible D gene TRBD2, 6 bases. The CDR3 is 15 amino acids. In germline, CDR1 is MNHEY, CDR2 SVGEGT. The CDR3 protein is CASSSRLVSSSEQYF. The CDR3 DNA is TGTGCCAGCAGTTCCCGACTAGTAAGCTCCTCCGAGCAGTACTTC.

The CDR3 loop is CASSPAEGPPYEQYF. In nucleotides, the CDR3 is TGTGCCAGCAGCCCCGCGGAGGGACCCCCTTACGAGCAGTACTTC. The chain couples TRBV7-2 to TRBJ2-7, with D tentatively TRBD2 (6 bases). Trimming stripped 5 bases from V and 4 bases from J, with 18 bases between. Germline CDR1 SGHTA, CDR2 FQGNSA. The CDR3 sequence is 15 residues long.

Many counts were recorded for this clonotype. The V call is TRBV6-5, the J call TRBJ1-6; D gene uncertain. The germline CDR1 and CDR2 sequences are MNHEY and SVGAGI. There are 18 residues in the CDR3. V was pared by 0 bases and J by 4 bases, with 16 bases between. CDR3 nucleotides: TGTGCCAGCAGTTACTCGGCTAGCGGGCAACATTATAATTCACCCCTCCACTTT. It codes for CASSYSASGQHYNSPLHF.

The chain employs TRBV12-3 or TRBV12-4 and TRBJ1-3; D unclear. V was shortened by 6 bases and J by 0 bases, with 15 bases between the two germline ends. The CDR3 is 16 residues long. CDR3 amino acids: CASRSRDTYSGNTIYF. In DNA form, the CDR3 reads TGTGCCAGCAGAAGCCGGGATACCTACTCTGGAAACACCATATATTTT.

The chain recombines TRBV28 with TRBJ1-6; the match to TRBD1 covers 7 bases. The junction had 5 bases not matched to a gene; V was cut back by 2 bases and J by 7 bases. The germline gives CDR1 MDHEN, CDR2 SYDVKM. This CDR3 has 15 residues. For the CDR3, the DNA is TGTGCCAGCAGTTTAGGGGGACAGCGCAATTCACCCCTCCACTTT. This translates into CASSLGGQRNSPLHF.

This clonotype was seen more than once but under ten times. This chain connects TRBV5-1 to TRBJ2-5; 10 nucleotides agree with TRBD1. Germline-derived CDR1 and CDR2 are SGHRS and YFSETQ. The CDR3 spans 19 residues. V lost 7 bases and J lost 4; bases outside the gene matches: 22. The CDR3 is CASSLPNIGTGDSLETQYF. The CDR3 DNA sequence: TGCGCCAGCTCCCTCCCCAACATCGGGACAGGGGATTCATTAGAGACCCAGTACTTC. Supplemented by reference TRBV5-1 and TRBJ2-5, the full variable domain reads KAGVTQTPRYLIKTRGQQVTLSCSPISGHRSVSWYQQTPGQGLQFLFEYFSETQRNKGNFPGRFSGRQFSNSRSEMNVSTLELGDSALYLCASSLPNIGTGDSLETQYFGPGTRLLVL.

This clonotype was observed a handful of times. The CDR3: CASSLVEDTQYF. Here the CDR3 DNA reads TGCGCCAGCAGCTTGGTGGAAGATACGCAGTATTTT. This sequence joins TRBV5-1 and TRBJ2-3; D call uncertain. The length of the CDR3 is 12 residues. The germline CDR1 and CDR2 sequences are SGHRS and YFSETQ. The germline V and J ends were trimmed by 0 bases and 5 bases, with 4 bases remaining between them.